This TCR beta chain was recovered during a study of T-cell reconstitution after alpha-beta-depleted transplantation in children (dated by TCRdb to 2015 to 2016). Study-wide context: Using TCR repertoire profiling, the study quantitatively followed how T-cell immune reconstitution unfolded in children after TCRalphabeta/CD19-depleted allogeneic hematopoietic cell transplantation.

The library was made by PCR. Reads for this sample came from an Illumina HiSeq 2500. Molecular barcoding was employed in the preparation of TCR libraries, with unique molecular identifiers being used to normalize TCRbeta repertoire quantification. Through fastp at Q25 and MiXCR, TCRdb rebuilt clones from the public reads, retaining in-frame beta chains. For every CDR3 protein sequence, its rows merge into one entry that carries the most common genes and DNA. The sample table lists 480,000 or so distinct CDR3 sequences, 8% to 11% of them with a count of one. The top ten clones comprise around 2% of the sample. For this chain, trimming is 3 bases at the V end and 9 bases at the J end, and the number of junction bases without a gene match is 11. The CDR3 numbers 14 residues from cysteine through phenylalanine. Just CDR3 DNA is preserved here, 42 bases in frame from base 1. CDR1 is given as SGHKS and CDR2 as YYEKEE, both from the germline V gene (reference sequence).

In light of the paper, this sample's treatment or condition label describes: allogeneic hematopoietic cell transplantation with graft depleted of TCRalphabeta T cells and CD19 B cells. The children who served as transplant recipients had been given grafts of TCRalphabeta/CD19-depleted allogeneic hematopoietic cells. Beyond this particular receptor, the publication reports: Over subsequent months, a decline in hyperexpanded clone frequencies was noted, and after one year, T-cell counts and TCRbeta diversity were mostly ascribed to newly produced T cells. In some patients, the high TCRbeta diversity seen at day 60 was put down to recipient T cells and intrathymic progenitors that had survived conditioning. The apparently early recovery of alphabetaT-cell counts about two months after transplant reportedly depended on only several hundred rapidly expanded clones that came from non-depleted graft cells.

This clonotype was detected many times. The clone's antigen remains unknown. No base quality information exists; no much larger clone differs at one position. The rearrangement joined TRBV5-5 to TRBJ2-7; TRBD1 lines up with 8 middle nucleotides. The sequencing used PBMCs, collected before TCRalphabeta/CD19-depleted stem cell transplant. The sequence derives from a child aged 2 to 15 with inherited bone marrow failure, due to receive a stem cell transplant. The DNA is TGTGCCAGCAGCTCCGGGACAGGTGGGGCTGGGCAGTACTTC. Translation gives CASSSGTGGAGQYF.